This T cell receptor beta chain was obtained from a study of T cells expressing NK-cell markers. For the study at large: Seven of the eight sequenced donors were classified as HCMV-seropositive, and one was classified as seronegative. Overall study findings and caveats: More than 5 donors showed dominant NKG2C+ clonotypes comprising about 1.0-7.0% of their CD8+ T cells. In several donors, dominant clonotypes made up about 28.3-65% of CD3+CD56-NKG2C+ cells.

Germline V gives CDR1 SGHDT, CDR2 YYEEEE. CDR3 size: 15 residues. Beta-chain TCR cDNA was generated via 5'RACE template switching with UMIs. Each CDR3 protein gets one entry in TCRdb, which reprocessed the 5' RACE reads and gives no DNA. The listing contains 350,000 to 400,000 distinct CDR3 sequences. In regard to this clonotype: Antigen: not known.

The sequencing sample was made of blood T cells: a sorted CD56 or NKG2C T cell subset, CD4+ or CD8+ T cells, or bulk PBMC T cells (not recorded which). The chain employs TRBV5-6 and TRBJ2-1; the TRBD2 assignment by TCRdb is unverifiable without DNA. The clonotype comes from a woman in her fifties or sixties in good health. CDR3 protein: CASRLGTSAFNEQFF.